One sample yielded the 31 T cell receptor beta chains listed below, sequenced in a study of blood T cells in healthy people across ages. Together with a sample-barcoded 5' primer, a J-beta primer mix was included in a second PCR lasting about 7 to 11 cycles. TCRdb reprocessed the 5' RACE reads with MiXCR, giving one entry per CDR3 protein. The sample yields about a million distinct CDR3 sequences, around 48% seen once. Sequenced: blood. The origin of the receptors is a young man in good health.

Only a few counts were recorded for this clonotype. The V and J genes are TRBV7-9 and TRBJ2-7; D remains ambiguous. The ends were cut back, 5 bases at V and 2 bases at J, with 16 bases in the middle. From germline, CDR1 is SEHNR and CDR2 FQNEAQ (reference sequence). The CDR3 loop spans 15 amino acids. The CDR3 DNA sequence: TGTGCCAGCAGCCATGTACAGAGGTGGACCTACGAGCAGTACTTC. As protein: CASSHVQRWTYEQYF.

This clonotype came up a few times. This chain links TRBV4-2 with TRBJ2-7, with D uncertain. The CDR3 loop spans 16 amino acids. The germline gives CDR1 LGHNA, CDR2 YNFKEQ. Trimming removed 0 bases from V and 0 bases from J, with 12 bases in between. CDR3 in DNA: TGTGCCAGCAGCCAAGATTCTCGCCAGAACTCCTACGAGCAGTACTTC. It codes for CASSQDSRQNSYEQYF.

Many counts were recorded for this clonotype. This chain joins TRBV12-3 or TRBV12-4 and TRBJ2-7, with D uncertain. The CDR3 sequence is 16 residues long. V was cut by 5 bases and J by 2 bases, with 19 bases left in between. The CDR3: CASSPRRSRSTYEQYF. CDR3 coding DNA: TGTGCCAGCAGTCCGCGTAGGTCACGGTCTACCTACGAGCAGTACTTC.

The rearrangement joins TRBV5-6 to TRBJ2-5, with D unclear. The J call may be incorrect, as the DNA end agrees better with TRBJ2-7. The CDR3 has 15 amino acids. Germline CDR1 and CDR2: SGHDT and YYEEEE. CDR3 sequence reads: CASSLEWMLSYEQYF. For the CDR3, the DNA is TGTGCCAGCAGCTTGGAATGGATGCTCTCCTACGAGCAGTACTTC.

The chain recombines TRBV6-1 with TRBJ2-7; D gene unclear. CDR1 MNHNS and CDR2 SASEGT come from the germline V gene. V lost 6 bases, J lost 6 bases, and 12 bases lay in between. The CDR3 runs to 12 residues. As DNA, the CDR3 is TGTGCCAGCAGGGGTACGGTTTTCGAGCAGTACTTC. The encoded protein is CASRGTVFEQYF.

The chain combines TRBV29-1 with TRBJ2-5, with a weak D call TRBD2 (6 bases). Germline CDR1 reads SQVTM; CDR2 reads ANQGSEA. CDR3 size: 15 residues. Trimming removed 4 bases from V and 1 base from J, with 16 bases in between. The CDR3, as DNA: TGCAGCGTTGCTGGGGCAGGGACTCTCCAAGAGACCCAGTACTTC. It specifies CSVAGAGTLQETQYF.

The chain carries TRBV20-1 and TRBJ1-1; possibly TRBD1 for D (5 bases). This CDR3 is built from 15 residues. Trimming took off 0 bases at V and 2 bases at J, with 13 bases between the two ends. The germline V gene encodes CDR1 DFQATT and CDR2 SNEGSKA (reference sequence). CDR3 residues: CSARDAGRSNTEAFF. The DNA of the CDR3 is TGCAGTGCTAGAGATGCGGGACGGAGTAACACTGAAGCTTTCTTT.

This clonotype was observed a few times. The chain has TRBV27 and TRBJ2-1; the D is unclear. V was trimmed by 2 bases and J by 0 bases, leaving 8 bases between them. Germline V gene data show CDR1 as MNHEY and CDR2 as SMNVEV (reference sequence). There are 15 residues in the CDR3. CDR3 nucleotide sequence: TGTGCCAGCAGTTTAAGTAGTAGCTCCTACAATGAGCAGTTCTTC. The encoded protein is CASSLSSSSYNEQFF.

This CDR3 reads CSARSGISTDTQYF. The CDR3 DNA follows: TGCAGTGCCCGTAGCGGGATAAGCACAGATACGCAGTATTTT. The V gene is TRBV20-1, the J gene TRBJ2-3; 8 bases agree with TRBD2. Germline-derived CDR1 and CDR2 are DFQATT and SNEGSKA (reference sequence). The CDR3 totals 14 residues. V trimming: 6 bases; J trimming: 0 bases; junction bases outside the gene matches: 5.

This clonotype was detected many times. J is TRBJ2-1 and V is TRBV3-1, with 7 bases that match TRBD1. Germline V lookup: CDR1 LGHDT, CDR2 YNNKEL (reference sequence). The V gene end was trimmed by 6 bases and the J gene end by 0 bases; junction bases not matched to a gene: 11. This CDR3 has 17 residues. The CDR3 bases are TGTGCCAGCAGACCGCACAGGGGCGAATCCTCCTACAATGAGCAGTTCTTC. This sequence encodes CASRPHRGESSYNEQFF.

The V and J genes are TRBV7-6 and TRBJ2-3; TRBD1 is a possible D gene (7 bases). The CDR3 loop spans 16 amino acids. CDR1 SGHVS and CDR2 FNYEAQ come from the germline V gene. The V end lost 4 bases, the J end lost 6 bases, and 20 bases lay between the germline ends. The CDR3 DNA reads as TGTGCCAGCAGCTCGAGCGCGGGGACAGTCGCCGATACGCAGTATTTT. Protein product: CASSSSAGTVADTQYF. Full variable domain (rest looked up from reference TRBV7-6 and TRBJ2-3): GAGVSQSPRYKVTKRGQDVALRCDPISGHVSLYWYRQALGQGPEFLTYFNYEAQQDKSGLPNDRFSAERPEGSISTLTIQRTEQRDSAMYRCASSSSAGTVADTQYFGPGTRLTVL.

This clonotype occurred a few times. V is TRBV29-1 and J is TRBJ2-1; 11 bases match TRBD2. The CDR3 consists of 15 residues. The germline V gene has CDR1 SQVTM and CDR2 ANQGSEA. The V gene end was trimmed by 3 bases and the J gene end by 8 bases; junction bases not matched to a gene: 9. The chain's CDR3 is CSVESLAGGAYEQFF. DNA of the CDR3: TGCAGCGTTGAGTCCCTAGCGGGGGGTGCCTATGAGCAGTTCTTC.

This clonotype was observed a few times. CDR3 sequence (DNA): TGTGCCACCGCTCCTAAGGTTACAACTAATGAAAAACTGTTTTTT. The encoded protein is CATAPKVTTNEKLFF. The chain carries TRBV6-6 and TRBJ1-4, with D uncertain. CDR1 MNHNY and CDR2 SVGAGI come from the germline V gene (reference sequence). CDR3 length: 15 amino acids. Trimming removed 10 bases from V and 0 bases from J, with 15 bases in between.

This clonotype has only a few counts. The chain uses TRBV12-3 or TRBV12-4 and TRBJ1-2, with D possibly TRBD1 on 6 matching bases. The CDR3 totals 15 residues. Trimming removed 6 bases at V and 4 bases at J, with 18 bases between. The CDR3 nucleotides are TGTGCCAGCAGCGCATTTCAGGGGCCCTCCTATGGCTACACCTTC. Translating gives CASSAFQGPSYGYTF.

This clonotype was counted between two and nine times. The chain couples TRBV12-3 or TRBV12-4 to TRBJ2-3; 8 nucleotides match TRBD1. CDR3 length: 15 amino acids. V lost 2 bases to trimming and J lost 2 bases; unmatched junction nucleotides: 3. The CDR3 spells CASSLSDRDTDTQYF. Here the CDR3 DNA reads TGTGCCAGCAGTTTATCGGACAGGGACACAGATACGCAGTATTTT.

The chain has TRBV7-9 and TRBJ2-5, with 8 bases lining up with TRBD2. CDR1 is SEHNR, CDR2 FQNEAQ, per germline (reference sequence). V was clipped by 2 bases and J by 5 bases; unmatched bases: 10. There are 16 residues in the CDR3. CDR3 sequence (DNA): TGTGCCAGCAGCTTACTGGTCGGGGGGGCCGTGGAGACCCAGTACTTC. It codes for CASSLLVGGAVETQYF.

The CDR3: CASSARTDYGYTF. CDR3 bases: TGTGCCAGCAGTGCAAGGACAGACTATGGCTACACCTTC. The chain uses TRBV28 and TRBJ1-2, with a possible D match to TRBD1 (6 bases). Germline V CDR1 and CDR2: MDHEN, SYDVKM. The V end was cut by 5 bases, the J end by 3 bases, with 10 bases between. The CDR3 spans 13 residues.

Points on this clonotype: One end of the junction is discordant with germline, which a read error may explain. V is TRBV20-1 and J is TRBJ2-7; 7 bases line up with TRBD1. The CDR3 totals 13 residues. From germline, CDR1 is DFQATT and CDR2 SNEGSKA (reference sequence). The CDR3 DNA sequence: TGCAGTGCTCTGAGGGACAGAACCTACGGGCAGTACTTC. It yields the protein CSALRDRTYGQYF.

In DNA form, the CDR3 reads TGTGCCAGCAGCAACCTGGGGGGCGGCACAGATACGCAGTATTTT. Translated, it gives CASSNLGGGTDTQYF. The chain recombines TRBV9 with TRBJ2-3; either TRBD1 or TRBD2 may supply D (6 bases each). V lost 4 bases and J lost 1, with 13 bases in between. The CDR3 has 15 amino acids. The germline CDR1 and CDR2 sequences are SGDLS and YYNGEE. The whole variable domain, filled in from reference TRBV9 and TRBJ2-3, reads DSGVTQTPKHLITATGQRVTLRCSPRSGDLSVYWYQQSLDQGLQFLIQYYNGEERAKGNILERFSAQQFPDLHSELNLSSLELGDSALYFCASSNLGGGTDTQYFGPGTRLTVL.

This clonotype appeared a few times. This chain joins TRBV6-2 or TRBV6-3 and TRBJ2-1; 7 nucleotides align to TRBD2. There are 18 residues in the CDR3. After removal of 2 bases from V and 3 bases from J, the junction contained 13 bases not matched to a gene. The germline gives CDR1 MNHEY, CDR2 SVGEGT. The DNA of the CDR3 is TGTGCCAGCAGTTACCCCAACCCGGGGGGACCACTCTACAATGAGCAGTTCTTC. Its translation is CASSYPNPGGPLYNEQFF.

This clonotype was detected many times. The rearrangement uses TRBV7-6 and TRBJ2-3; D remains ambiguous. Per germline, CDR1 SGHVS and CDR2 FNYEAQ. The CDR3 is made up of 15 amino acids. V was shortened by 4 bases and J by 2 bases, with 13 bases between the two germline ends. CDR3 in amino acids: CASSSDPEYTDTQYF. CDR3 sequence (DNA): TGTGCCAGCAGCTCGGACCCAGAGTACACAGATACGCAGTATTTT.

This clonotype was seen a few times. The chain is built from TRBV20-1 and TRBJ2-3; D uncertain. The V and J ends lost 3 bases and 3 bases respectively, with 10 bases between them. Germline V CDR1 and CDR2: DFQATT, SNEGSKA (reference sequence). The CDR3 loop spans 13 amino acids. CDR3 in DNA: TGCAGTGCTAGCCCTTCTAGGACAGATACGCAGTATTTT. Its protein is CSASPSRTDTQYF.

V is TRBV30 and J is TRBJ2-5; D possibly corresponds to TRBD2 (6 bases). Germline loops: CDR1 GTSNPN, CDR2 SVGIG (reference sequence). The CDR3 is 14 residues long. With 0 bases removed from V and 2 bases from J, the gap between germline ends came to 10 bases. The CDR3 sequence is CAWSVGGTQETQYF. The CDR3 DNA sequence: TGTGCCTGGAGTGTAGGAGGGACGCAAGAGACCCAGTACTTC.

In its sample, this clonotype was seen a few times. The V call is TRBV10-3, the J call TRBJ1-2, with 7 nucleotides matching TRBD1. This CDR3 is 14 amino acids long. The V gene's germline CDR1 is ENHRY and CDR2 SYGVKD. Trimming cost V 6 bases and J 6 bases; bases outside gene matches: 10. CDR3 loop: CAIRGSRGENGYTF. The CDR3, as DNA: TGTGCCATCAGGGGATCCAGGGGGGAGAATGGCTACACCTTC.

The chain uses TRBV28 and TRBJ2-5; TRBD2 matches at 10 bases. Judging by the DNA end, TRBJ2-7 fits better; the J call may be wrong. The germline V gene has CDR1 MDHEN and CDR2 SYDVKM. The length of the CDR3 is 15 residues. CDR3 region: CASSFVGLAGVEQYF. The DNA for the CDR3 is TGTGCCAGCAGTTTTGTAGGGCTAGCGGGGGTCGAGCAGTACTTC.

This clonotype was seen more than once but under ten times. Here the CDR3 reads CASSLTNGNQPQHF. The CDR3, as DNA: TGTGCCAGCAGTTTGACAAACGGCAATCAGCCCCAGCATTTT. The rearrangement links TRBV28 to TRBJ1-5; no definite D call. Per the germline V gene, CDR1 is MDHEN and CDR2 is SYDVKM. V was cut by 3 bases and J by 2 bases, with 8 bases left in between. The CDR3 extends over 14 amino acids.

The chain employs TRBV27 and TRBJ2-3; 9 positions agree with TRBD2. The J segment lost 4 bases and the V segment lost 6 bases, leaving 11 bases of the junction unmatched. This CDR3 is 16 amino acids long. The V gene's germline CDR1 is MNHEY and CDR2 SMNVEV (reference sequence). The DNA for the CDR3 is TGTGCCAGCAGCTGGGACCTAGCGGGGAAGGCAGATACGCAGTATTTT. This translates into CASSWDLAGKADTQYF.

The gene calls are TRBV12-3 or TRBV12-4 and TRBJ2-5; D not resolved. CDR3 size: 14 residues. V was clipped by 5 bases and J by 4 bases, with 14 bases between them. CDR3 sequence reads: CASSPRIFPETQYF. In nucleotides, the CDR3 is TGTGCCAGCAGTCCCCGGATTTTCCCAGAGACCCAGTACTTC.

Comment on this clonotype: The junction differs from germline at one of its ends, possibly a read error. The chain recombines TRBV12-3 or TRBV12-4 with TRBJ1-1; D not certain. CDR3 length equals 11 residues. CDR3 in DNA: TGTGCCAGCACCCTAGGAACTGAAACTTTCTTT. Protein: CASTLGTETFF.

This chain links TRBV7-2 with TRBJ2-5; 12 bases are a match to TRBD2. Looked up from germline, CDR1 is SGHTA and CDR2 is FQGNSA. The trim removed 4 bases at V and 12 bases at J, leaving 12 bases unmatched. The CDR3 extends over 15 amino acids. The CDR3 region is CASSSQASGGAVKYF. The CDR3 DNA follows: TGTGCCAGCAGCTCCCAGGCTAGCGGGGGGGCAGTAAAGTACTTC.

The CDR3 DNA follows: TGCAGTGCTAGAGCCCAGGACGGCCAAGAGACCCAGTACTTC. The encoded protein is CSARAQDGQETQYF. V and J are TRBV20-1 and TRBJ2-5; D is unresolved. Germline assignment: CDR1 DFQATT and CDR2 SNEGSKA (reference sequence). The CDR3 sequence is 14 residues long. Trimming left V 1 base short and J 1 base short, with 10 bases between.